Listed here are 4 T cell receptor beta chains from one sample, sequenced in a study of spatial heterogeneity in lung cancer. Each CDR3 protein is one row after TCRdb ran MiXCR on the 5' RACE reads. The sample includes about 38,000 distinct CDR3 sequences, approximately 7.5% of them seen just once. Time point described: sample taken at primary tumor resection. The input material, whole RNA from tumor, nontumor lung or frozen PBMC, was sequenced unsorted. This specimen consisted of PBMCs, obtained at surgery. The receptors derive from a male donor with early-stage non-small cell lung cancer.

Ten or more counts support this clonotype. This chain joins TRBV5-1 and TRBJ2-2, with D perhaps matching TRBD1 (5 bases). Germline CDR1 and CDR2: SGHRS and YFSETQ. The germline V and J ends were trimmed by 2 bases and 0 bases, with 11 bases remaining between them. CDR3 length equals 16 residues. This CDR3 is CASSFLDRTNTGELFF. DNA of the CDR3: TGCGCCAGCAGCTTCCTCGACAGAACGAACACCGGGGAGCTGTTTTTT.

This clonotype showed up many times. The V call is TRBV9, the J call TRBJ1-4; D may be TRBD1 (6 bases). Deletions cut 2 bases from V and 8 bases from J, with 16 bases between. The CDR3 has 15 amino acids. Germline values: CDR1 SGDLS, CDR2 YYNGEE. CDR3 amino acids: CASSVERGEREKLFF. The CDR3 DNA is TGTGCCAGCAGCGTGGAGAGGGGGGAACGGGAAAAACTGTTTTTT.

This clonotype was seen more than once but under ten times. This chain joins TRBV12-3 or TRBV12-4 and TRBJ2-7; a weak D match, TRBD1 (6 bases). The CDR3 contains 13 residues. The V end lost 5 bases, the J end lost 4 bases, and 12 bases lay between the germline ends. CDR3 in amino acids: CASSPPRGYEQYV. The DNA of the CDR3 is TGTGCCAGCAGTCCACCCAGGGGTTACGAGCAGTACGTC.

The chain joins TRBV11-1 to TRBJ2-1, with D perhaps matching TRBD2 (6 bases). Trimming shortened V by 4 bases and J by 5 bases, and 12 bases separated the two germline ends. Looked up from germline, CDR1 is SGHAT and CDR2 is FQDESV (reference sequence). This CDR3 has 14 residues. CDR3 sequence reads: CASSSGLANNEQFF. CDR3 nucleotides: TGTGCCAGCAGCTCGGGACTCGCGAACAATGAGCAGTTCTTC.